The 7 T cell receptor beta chains in this list originate from one sample, sequenced in a study of blood T cell repertoires in COVID-19. Measured with immunoSEQ multiplex PCR; TCRdb has only the in-frame clones, and not every one. This table has about 470,000 clones, roughly 87% appearing once. The source material was PBMCs or T cells enriched from blood (not recorded which). The receptor source for this set is a woman between 18 and 29 years old who had recovered from COVID-19.

This clone appeared once. V usage is TRBV6-5 and J usage is TRBJ2-7; TRBD1 agrees at 10 bases. Germline CDR1 MNHEY, CDR2 SVGAGI. Losses at the gene ends were 6 bases for V and 5 bases for J; bases not matched to a gene: 7. The length of the CDR3 is 14 residues. The DNA for the CDR3 is TGTGCCAGCAGGAAGTCCGGGACAGGGGACGAGCAGTACTTC. Translated, it gives CASRKSGTGDEQYF.

The V and J genes are TRBV12-3 or TRBV12-4 and TRBJ2-7; 8 nucleotides align to TRBD2. V lost 8 bases, J lost 0 bases, and 0 bases stayed unmatched. The CDR3 covers 12 residues. The CDR3 here is CASGTSSYEQYF. The CDR3 nucleotides read TGTGCCAGCGGGACTAGCTCCTACGAGCAGTACTTC.

The rearrangement joins TRBV9 to TRBJ2-7, with 9 positions matching TRBD1. The CDR3 covers 15 residues. V lost 1 base to trimming and J lost 2 bases; unmatched junction nucleotides: 4. Germline loops: CDR1 SGDLS, CDR2 YYNGEE. The CDR3 region has the DNA TGTGCCAGCAGCGTAACGACAGGGGGAACCTACGAGCAGTACTTC. This codes for CASSVTTGGTYEQYF. Combining the CDR3 with reference TRBV9 and TRBJ2-7 gives the whole variable domain DSGVTQTPKHLITATGQRVTLRCSPRSGDLSVYWYQQSLDQGLQFLIQYYNGEERAKGNILERFSAQQFPDLHSELNLSSLELGDSALYFCASSVTTGGTYEQYFGPGTRLTVT.

The chain carries TRBV6-1 and TRBJ2-1; 8 nucleotides agree with TRBD2. The trim removed 3 bases at V and 10 bases at J, leaving 5 bases unmatched. The germline gives CDR1 MNHNS, CDR2 SASEGT. The CDR3 runs to 13 residues. CDR3 nucleotides: TGTGCCAGCAGTGATATTCGCGGGGGGGAGCAGTTCTTC. The encoded protein is CASSDIRGGEQFF.

This chain uses TRBV30 with TRBJ1-5, with D possibly matching TRBD1 (5 bases). V was trimmed by 5 bases and J by 2 bases, leaving 16 bases between them. Germline loops: CDR1 GTSNPN, CDR2 SVGIG (reference sequence). The CDR3 consists of 15 residues. The CDR3 nucleotides read TGTGCCTGGTCTACAGGTGGGGGGGGCAATCAGCCCCAGCATTTT. It is translated as CAWSTGGGGNQPQHF.

There are a few counts of this clone. The V and J genes are TRBV2 and TRBJ2-1; the match to TRBD2 covers 10 bases. The CDR3 spans 14 residues. Germline assignment: CDR1 SNHLY and CDR2 FYNNEI. V gave up 6 bases and J gave up 10 bases; unmatched junction bases: 9. This chain's CDR3 is CASRPSGGPLEQFF. Here the CDR3 DNA reads TGTGCCAGCAGACCTAGCGGGGGCCCCCTGGAGCAGTTCTTC.

The sample holds one count of this clone. CDR3 DNA sequence: TGTGCCAGCAAGGAGGGAGGCTCCTACGAGCAGTACTTC. It is translated as CASKEGGSYEQYF. J is TRBJ2-7 and V is TRBV2, with a weak D call TRBD2 (6 bases). CDR1 is SNHLY and CDR2 is FYNNEI in the germline V gene. CDR3 size: 13 residues. The V and J ends lost 7 bases and 0 bases respectively, with 10 bases between them.